Presented here are 5 T cell receptor beta chains from one specimen sequenced in a study of T cells after yellow fever vaccination. TCRdb independently ran MiXCR on the 5' RACE reads; one entry per CDR3 protein. The data contain approximately 580,000 distinct CDR3 sequences, about a sixth of them seen just once; the ten biggest clones take up roughly 17%. The specimen comprised PBMCs, sampled less than 6 days after the first yellow fever vaccination. These receptors were collected from a man younger than 35 who received the YFV17D yellow fever vaccine.

This clonotype appeared a few times. This chain connects TRBV12-3 or TRBV12-4 to TRBJ1-1; weak D call: TRBD1 (6 bases). The CDR3 covers 15 residues. Between the trimmed V and J ends, which lost 7 bases and 4 bases, there was a span of 19 bases. The CDR3 sequence: CASKVGTGLGTEAFF. DNA for the CDR3: TGTGCCAGCAAAGTGGGCACAGGGCTTGGCACTGAAGCTTTCTTT.

This chain links TRBV20-1 with TRBJ2-7; 7 bases are shared with TRBD2. This CDR3 is built from 14 residues. The J segment lost 0 bases and the V segment lost 4 bases, leaving 6 bases of the junction unmatched. CDR1 and CDR2 from the germline V gene are DFQATT and SNEGSKA (reference sequence). For the CDR3, the DNA is TGCAGTGCTACCAACCGGGACTACTCCTACGAGCAGTACGTC. Translating it yields CSATNRDYSYEQYV.

This rearrangement joins TRBV7-6 to TRBJ2-7; 13 bases agree with TRBD2. Germline loops: CDR1 SGHVS, CDR2 FNYEAQ. The V and J ends lost 0 bases and 2 bases, in that order; junction bases with no gene match: 4. The CDR3 totals 17 residues. CDR3 sequence: CASSLALGLAGTYEQYV. The CDR3 region has the DNA TGTGCCAGCAGCTTAGCGCTGGGACTAGCGGGGACCTACGAGCAGTACGTC.

This clonotype was seen a handful of times. This rearrangement joins TRBV20-1 to TRBJ1-2, with D perhaps TRBD1 (5 bases). Germline assignment: CDR1 DFQATT and CDR2 SNEGSKA (reference sequence). Trimming took off 0 bases at V and 5 bases at J, with 10 bases between the two ends. The CDR3 is made up of 13 amino acids. The chain's CDR3 is CSARDLRGYGYTF. The CDR3 nucleotides read TGCAGTGCTAGAGATCTCCGGGGGTATGGCTACACCTTC.

This clonotype was seen a handful of times. The V and J genes are TRBV4-3 and TRBJ1-5; D is unclear. Germline V CDR1 and CDR2: LGHNA, YSLEER. The CDR3 loop spans 15 amino acids. V lost 0 bases, J lost 3 bases, and 9 bases lay in between. The CDR3 DNA is TGCGCCAGCAGCCAAGAGTTGGGGTCCAATCAGCCCCAGCATTTT. Protein product: CASSQELGSNQPQHF.